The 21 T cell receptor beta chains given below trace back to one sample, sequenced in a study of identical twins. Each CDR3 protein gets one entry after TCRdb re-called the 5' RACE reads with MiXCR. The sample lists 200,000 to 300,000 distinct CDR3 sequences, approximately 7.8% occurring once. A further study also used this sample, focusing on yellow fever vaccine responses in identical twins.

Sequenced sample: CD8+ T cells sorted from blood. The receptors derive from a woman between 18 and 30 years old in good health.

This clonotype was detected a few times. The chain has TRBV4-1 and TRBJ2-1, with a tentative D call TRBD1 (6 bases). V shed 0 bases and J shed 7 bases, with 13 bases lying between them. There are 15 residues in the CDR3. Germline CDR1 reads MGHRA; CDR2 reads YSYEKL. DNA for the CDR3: TGCGCCAGCAGCCAAGAACAGGGAACTTTGAATGAGCAGTTCTTC. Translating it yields CASSQEQGTLNEQFF.

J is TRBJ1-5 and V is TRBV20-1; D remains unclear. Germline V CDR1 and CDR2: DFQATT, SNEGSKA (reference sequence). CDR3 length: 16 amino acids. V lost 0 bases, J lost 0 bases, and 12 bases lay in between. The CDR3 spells CSARETQVYSNQPQHF. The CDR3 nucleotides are TGCAGTGCTAGAGAAACTCAGGTCTATAGCAATCAGCCCCAGCATTTT.

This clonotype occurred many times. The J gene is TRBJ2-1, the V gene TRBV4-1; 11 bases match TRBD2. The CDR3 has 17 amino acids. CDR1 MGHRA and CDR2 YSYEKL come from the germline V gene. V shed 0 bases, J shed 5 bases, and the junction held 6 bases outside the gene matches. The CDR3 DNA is TGCGCCAGCAGCCAAGATGGGCTAGCGGGGGGAAACAATGAGCAGTTCTTC. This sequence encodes CASSQDGLAGGNNEQFF.

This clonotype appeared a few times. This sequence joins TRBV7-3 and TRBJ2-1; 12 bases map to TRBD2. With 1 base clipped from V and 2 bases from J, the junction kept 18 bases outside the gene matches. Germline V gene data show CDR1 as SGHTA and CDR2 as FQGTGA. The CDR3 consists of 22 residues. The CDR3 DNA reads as TGTGCCAGCAGCTTAAGGGGCCGGGACCTGACTAGCGGGAGTTCCCCCTACAATGAGCAGTTCTTC. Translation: CASSLRGRDLTSGSSPYNEQFF.

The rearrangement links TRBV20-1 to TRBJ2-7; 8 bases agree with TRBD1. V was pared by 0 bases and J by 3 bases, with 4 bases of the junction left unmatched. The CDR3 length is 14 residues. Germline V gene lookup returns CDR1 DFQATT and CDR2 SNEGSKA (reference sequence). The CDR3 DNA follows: TGCAGTGCTAGAGAGAGCAGGGGGCTCTACGAGCAGTACTTC. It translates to CSARESRGLYEQYF.

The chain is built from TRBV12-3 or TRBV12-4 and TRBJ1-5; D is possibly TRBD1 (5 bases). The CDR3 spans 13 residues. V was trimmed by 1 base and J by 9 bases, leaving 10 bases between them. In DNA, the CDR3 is TGTGCCAGCAGTTTAGGAGGGGCCATGCCCCAGCATTTT. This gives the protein CASSLGGAMPQHF.

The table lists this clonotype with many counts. CDR3 sequence (DNA): TGCAGTGCTAGCACCTCCAACATTCAGTACTTC. It is translated as CSASTSNIQYF. This sequence joins TRBV20-1 and TRBJ2-4; D unresolved. V was clipped by 3 bases and J by 7 bases, with 7 bases between them. CDR1 and CDR2 from the germline V gene are DFQATT and SNEGSKA (reference sequence). CDR3 length: 11 amino acids.

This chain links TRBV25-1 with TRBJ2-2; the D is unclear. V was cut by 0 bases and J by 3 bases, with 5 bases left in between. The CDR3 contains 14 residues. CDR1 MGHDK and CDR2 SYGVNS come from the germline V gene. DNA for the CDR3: TGTGCCAGCAGTGAATATGGAGACACCGGGGAGCTGTTTTTT. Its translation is CASSEYGDTGELFF.

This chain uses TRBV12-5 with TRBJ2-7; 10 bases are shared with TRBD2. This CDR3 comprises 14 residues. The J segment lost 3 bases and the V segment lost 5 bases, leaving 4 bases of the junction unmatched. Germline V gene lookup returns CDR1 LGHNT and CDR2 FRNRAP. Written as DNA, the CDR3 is TGTGCTAGTGGTCCCGGACTAGCGGTCTACGAGCAGTACTTC. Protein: CASGPGLAVYEQYF.

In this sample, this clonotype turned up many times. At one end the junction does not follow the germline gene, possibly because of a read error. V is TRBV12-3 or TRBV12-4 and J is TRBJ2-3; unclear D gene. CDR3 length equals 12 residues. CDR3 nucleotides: TGCGCCAGCAGCTTGGTGACGGATACGCAGTATTTT. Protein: CASSLVTDTQYF.

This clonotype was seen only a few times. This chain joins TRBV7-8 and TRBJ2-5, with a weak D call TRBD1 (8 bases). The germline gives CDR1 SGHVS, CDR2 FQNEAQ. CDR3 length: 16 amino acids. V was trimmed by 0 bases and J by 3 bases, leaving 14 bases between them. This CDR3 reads CASSLAATGGEETQYF. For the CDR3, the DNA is TGTGCCAGCAGCTTAGCGGCAACAGGGGGGGAAGAGACCCAGTACTTC.

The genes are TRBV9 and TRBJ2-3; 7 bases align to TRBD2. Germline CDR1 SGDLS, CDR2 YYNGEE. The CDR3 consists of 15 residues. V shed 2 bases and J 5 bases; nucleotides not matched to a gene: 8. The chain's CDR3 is CASSVMAGVVDTQYF. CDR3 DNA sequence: TGTGCCAGCAGCGTTATGGCGGGAGTCGTAGATACGCAGTATTTT. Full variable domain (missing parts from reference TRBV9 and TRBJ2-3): DSGVTQTPKHLITATGQRVTLRCSPRSGDLSVYWYQQSLDQGLQFLIQYYNGEERAKGNILERFSAQQFPDLHSELNLSSLELGDSALYFCASSVMAGVVDTQYFGPGTRLTVL.

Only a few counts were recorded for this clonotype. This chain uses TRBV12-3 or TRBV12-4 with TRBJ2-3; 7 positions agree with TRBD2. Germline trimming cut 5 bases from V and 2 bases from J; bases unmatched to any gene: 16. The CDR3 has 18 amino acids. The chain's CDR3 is CASSAGWFEREVTDTQYF. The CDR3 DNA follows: TGTGCCAGCAGTGCTGGATGGTTCGAGCGGGAAGTCACAGATACGCAGTATTTT.

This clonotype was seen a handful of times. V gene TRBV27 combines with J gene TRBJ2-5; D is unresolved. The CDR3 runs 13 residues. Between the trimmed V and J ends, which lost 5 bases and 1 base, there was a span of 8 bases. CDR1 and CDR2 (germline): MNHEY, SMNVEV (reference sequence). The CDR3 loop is CASSPDLQETQYF. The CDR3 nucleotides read TGTGCCAGCAGTCCGGACCTCCAAGAGACCCAGTACTTC.

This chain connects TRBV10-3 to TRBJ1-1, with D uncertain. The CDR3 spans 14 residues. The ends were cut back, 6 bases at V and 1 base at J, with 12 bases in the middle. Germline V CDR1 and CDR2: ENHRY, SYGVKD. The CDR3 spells CAIRVQSPNTEAFF. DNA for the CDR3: TGTGCCATCAGGGTACAGTCCCCGAACACTGAAGCTTTCTTT.

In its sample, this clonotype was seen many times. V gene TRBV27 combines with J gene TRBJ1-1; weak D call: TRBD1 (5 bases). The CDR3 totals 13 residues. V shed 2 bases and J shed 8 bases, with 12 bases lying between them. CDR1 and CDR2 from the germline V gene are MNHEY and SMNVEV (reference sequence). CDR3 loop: CASSLVYGAEAFF. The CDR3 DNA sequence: TGTGCCAGCAGTTTAGTCTACGGGGCCGAAGCTTTCTTT.

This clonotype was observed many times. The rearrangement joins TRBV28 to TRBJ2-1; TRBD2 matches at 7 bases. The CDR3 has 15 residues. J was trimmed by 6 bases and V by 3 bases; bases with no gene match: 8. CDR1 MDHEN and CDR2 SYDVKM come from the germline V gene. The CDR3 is CASSFVSGGGNEQFF. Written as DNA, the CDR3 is TGTGCCAGCAGTTTTGTTTCGGGAGGAGGCAATGAGCAGTTCTTC.

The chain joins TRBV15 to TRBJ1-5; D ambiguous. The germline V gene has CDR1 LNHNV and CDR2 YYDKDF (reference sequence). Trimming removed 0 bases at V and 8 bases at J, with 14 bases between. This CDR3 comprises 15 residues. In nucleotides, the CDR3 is TGTGCCACCAGCAGAGAAAGAGGCACACCTGAGCCCCAGCATTTT. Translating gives CATSRERGTPEPQHF.

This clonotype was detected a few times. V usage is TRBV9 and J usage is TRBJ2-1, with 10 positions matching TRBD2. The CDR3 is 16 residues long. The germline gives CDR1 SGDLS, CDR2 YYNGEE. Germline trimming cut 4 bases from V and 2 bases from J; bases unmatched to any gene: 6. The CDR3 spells CASSLAGEYAYNEQFF. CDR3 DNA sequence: TGTGCCAGCAGCCTAGCGGGAGAGTATGCCTACAATGAGCAGTTCTTC.

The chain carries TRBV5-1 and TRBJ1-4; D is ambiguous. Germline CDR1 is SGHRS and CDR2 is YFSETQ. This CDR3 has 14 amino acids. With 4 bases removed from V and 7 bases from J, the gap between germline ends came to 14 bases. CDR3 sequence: CASSPEGYREKLFF. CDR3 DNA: TGCGCCAGCAGCCCGGAAGGGTACCGTGAAAAACTGTTTTTT. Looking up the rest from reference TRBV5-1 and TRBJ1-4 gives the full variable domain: KAGVTQTPRYLIKTRGQQVTLSCSPISGHRSVSWYQQTPGQGLQFLFEYFSETQRNKGNFPGRFSGRQFSNSRSEMNVSTLELGDSALYLCASSPEGYREKLFFGSGTQLSVL.

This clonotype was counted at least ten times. CDR3 nucleotides: TGTGCCAGCAGTTTAGGTGTCAGGTTGGAGACCCAGTACTTC. Its protein is CASSLGVRLETQYF. V is TRBV12-3 or TRBV12-4 and J is TRBJ2-5; D is uncertain. The CDR3 runs to 14 residues. V lost 1 base, J lost 5 bases, and 11 bases lay in between.